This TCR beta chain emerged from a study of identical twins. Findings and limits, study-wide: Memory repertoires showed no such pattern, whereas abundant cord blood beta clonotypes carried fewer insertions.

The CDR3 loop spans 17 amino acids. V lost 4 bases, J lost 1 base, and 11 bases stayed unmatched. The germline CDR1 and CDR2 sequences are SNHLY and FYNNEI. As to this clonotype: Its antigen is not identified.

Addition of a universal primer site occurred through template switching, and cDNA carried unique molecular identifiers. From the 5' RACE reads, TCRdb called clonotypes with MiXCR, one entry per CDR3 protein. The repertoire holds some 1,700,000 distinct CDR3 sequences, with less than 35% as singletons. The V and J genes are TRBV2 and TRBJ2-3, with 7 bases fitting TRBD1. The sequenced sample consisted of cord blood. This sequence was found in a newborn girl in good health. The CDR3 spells CASSVPDRPRGTDTQYF. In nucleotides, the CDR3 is TGTGCCAGCAGTGTTCCGGACAGGCCTAGGGGCACAGATACGCAGTATTTT.